This T cell receptor (beta chain) was identified during a study of cytomegalovirus exposure and HLA in healthy donors. As for this clone: The same CDR3 can be traced to other DNA sequences in this sample.

The PCR was carried out with 60 Vbeta primers and 13 Jbeta primers. Assay used: immunoSEQ multiplex PCR; TCRdb lists only in-frame clones, some missing. In the table there are some 98,000 clones, about 81% of which are singletons. Trimming cost V 3 bases and J 4 bases, with 3 bases left between them. The CDR3 sequence is 10 residues long. Per germline, CDR1 DFQATT and CDR2 SNEGSKA (reference sequence). Input material: PBMCs. V and J are TRBV20-1 and TRBJ2-5; D unresolved. The clonotype was recovered from a man in his forties in good health and CMV-seronegative. The CDR3 sequence is CSARRETQYF. In DNA form, the CDR3 reads TGCAGTGCTAGGCGAGAGACCCAGTACTTC.